This T cell receptor beta chain was observed in a study of T cells in Graves' hyperthyroidism and ophthalmopathy. About the research overall: The initial diagnosis was the point when peripheral blood was collected, ahead of any treatment.

Amplification of TCR beta CDR3 regions was performed using RNA transcripts as template. Researchers ran a first-round RT-PCR on the TCR CDR3 using the HTBI primer set. TCRdb reanalysed the multiplex PCR reads using MiXCR and keeps one entry per CDR3 protein. Of approximately 530,000 distinct CDR3 sequences listed, 15% to 20% were seen once; the top ten hold about half. Study-level results: Among clonotypes expanded in thyroid above 0.001, most were also found in blood.

Deletions cut 6 bases from V and 0 bases from J, with 18 bases between. Germline lookup yields CDR1 SQVTM and CDR2 ANQGSEA. The CDR3 runs 15 residues. This clonotype was picked up a small number of times. Its matching antigen is unknown. Orbital computed tomography, thyroid ultrasound, serum thyroxine and TRAb, and clinical symptoms together informed the diagnoses. This TCR was sampled from a man between 35 and 55 years old with Graves' ophthalmopathy. The specimen was blood. The V and J genes are TRBV29-1 and TRBJ2-7, with a tentative D call TRBD1 (6 bases). CDR3 nucleotides: TGCAGCGTCGAGGACGGGACATCAAGCTCCTACGAGCAGTACTTC. Translated: CSVEDGTSSSYEQYF.